Listed here are 27 T cell receptor beta chains from one sample, sequenced in a study of cytomegalovirus exposure and HLA in healthy donors. The PCR contained 60 Vbeta and 13 Jbeta primers. TCRdb's table, derived via immunoSEQ multiplex PCR, lists solely in-frame clones and lacks some. The table records 90,000 to 120,000 clones, around 80% of them present only once. Specimen: PBMCs. These receptors all come from a man between 25 and 39 years old in good health and CMV-seropositive.

In this sample, this clone turned up once. The J gene is TRBJ2-6, the V gene TRBV27; D is ambiguous. V lost 3 bases and J 4 bases, leaving 4 bases between the germline ends. Germline CDR1 and CDR2: MNHEY and SMNVEV (reference sequence). The CDR3 is 13 amino acids. For the CDR3, the DNA is TGTGCCAGCAGTTTTGGCGGGGCCAACGTCCTGACTTTC. Protein product: CASSFGGANVLTF.

The chain recombines TRBV7-9 with TRBJ1-1, with D possibly being TRBD1 (6 bases). Germline CDR1 is SEHNR and CDR2 is FQNEAQ (reference sequence). V was trimmed by 7 bases and J by 1 base, leaving 19 bases between them. CDR3 length: 16 amino acids. The CDR3 nucleotides are TGTGCCAGCATACTCCCCAGAGTGACAGGGAACACTGAAGCTTTCTTT. As protein: CASILPRVTGNTEAFF. Full variable domain (missing parts from reference TRBV7-9 and TRBJ1-1): DTGVSQNPRHKITKRGQNVTFRCDPISEHNRLYWYRQTLGQGPEFLTYFQNEAQLEKSRLLSDRFSAERPKGSFSTLEIQRTEQGDSAMYLCASILPRVTGNTEAFFGQGTRLTVV.

The chain is built from TRBV10-1 and TRBJ1-6; D is uncertain. Looked up from germline, CDR1 is WNHNN and CDR2 is SYGVQD (reference sequence). Trimming took off 2 bases at V and 10 bases at J, with 6 bases between the two ends. This CDR3 has 12 amino acids. CDR3 in DNA: TGCGCCAGCAGTGAGACGGGATCACCCCTCCACTTT. Translation: CASSETGSPLHF.

V and J are TRBV19 and TRBJ1-1; D not resolved. V lost 8 bases, J lost 1 base, and 5 bases lay in between. The CDR3 runs to 11 residues. The germline gives CDR1 LNHDA, CDR2 SQIVND (reference sequence). The chain's CDR3 is CASAENTEAFF. As DNA, the CDR3 is TGTGCCAGTGCAGAGAACACTGAAGCTTTCTTT.

The chain combines TRBV6-6 with TRBJ2-2; 9 nucleotides align to TRBD1. The J segment lost 3 bases and the V segment lost 6 bases, leaving 5 bases of the junction unmatched. The CDR3 sequence is 15 residues long. The germline V gene encodes CDR1 MNHNY and CDR2 SVGAGI (reference sequence). CDR3 DNA: TGTGCCAGCAGAAGGACAGGGGCGGACACCGGGGAGCTGTTTTTT. This codes for CASRRTGADTGELFF.

This chain links TRBV7-9 with TRBJ1-1, with 7 bases matching TRBD1. J was trimmed by 0 bases and V by 6 bases; bases with no gene match: 1. Germline V gene lookup returns CDR1 SEHNR and CDR2 FQNEAQ (reference sequence). The CDR3 length is 13 residues. The CDR3 loop reads CASRGQMNTEAFF. The CDR3, as DNA: TGTGCCAGCAGGGGACAGATGAACACTGAAGCTTTCTTT.

The rearrangement joins TRBV7-6 to TRBJ1-3; D might be TRBD1 (6 bases). Germline V CDR1 and CDR2: SGHVS, FNYEAQ. The CDR3 totals 16 residues. With 0 bases removed from V and 2 bases from J, the gap between germline ends came to 11 bases. The CDR3 DNA is TGTGCCAGCAGCTTAGCGACACAGGGCGCTGGAAACACCATATATTTT. Translating gives CASSLATQGAGNTIYF.

This clone came up a few times. The CDR3 here is CASSLSPTGPQPQHF. CDR3 nucleotide sequence: TGTGCCAGCAGTTTATCTCCGACAGGGCCCCAGCCCCAGCATTTT. The chain has TRBV27 and TRBJ1-5; 7 bases line up with TRBD1. The CDR3 is made up of 15 amino acids. CDR1 is MNHEY and CDR2 is SMNVEV in the germline V gene (reference sequence). V lost 0 bases to trimming and J lost 7 bases; unmatched junction nucleotides: 6.

The chain uses TRBV6-5 and TRBJ1-1; the match to TRBD1 covers 7 bases. CDR3 length equals 14 residues. V lost 6 bases to trimming and J lost 2 bases; unmatched junction nucleotides: 6. Per germline, CDR1 MNHEY and CDR2 SVGAGI. CDR3 in DNA: TGTGCCAGCAGGAGACAGGGCGAAAACACTGAAGCTTTCTTT. This gives the protein CASRRQGENTEAFF.

V and J are TRBV27 and TRBJ2-1, with D perhaps TRBD1 (5 bases). CDR3 length: 17 amino acids. V dropped 1 base and J dropped 9 bases, with 22 bases sitting between them. Per germline, CDR1 MNHEY and CDR2 SMNVEV (reference sequence). This CDR3 is CASSLLRTTSSLGEQFF. The CDR3 DNA reads TGTGCCAGCAGTTTATTAAGGACAACATCGTCTCTCGGTGAGCAGTTCTTC.

This clone was observed once. At one end, the junction sequence differs from germline, possibly due to a read error. This specimen includes other DNA sequences encoding the same CDR3. DNA for the CDR3: TGTGCTAGCACCCTAAAACAGACCGATGGCTACACCTTC. Translation: CASTLKQTDGYTF. The V and J genes are TRBV7-9 and TRBJ1-2; D unclear. The CDR3 covers 13 residues. CDR1 SEHNR and CDR2 FQNEAQ come from the germline V gene (reference sequence).

The V and J genes are TRBV7-9 and TRBJ2-2; D gene uncertain. V was trimmed by 3 bases and J by 1 base, leaving 6 bases between them. Germline V gives CDR1 SEHNR, CDR2 FQNEAQ (reference sequence). The CDR3 contains 14 residues. CDR3 DNA: TGTGCCAGCAGCTTTATTAGGAACACCGGGGAGCTGTTTTTT. This encodes CASSFIRNTGELFF.

The genes are TRBV30 and TRBJ2-5; D remains ambiguous. Trimming removed 3 bases at V and 7 bases at J, with 12 bases between. Germline CDR1 is GTSNPN and CDR2 is SVGIG (reference sequence). This CDR3 is built from 12 residues. The chain's CDR3 is CAWRDLRGTQYF. The CDR3 DNA reads as TGTGCCTGGAGAGACCTTAGAGGGACCCAGTACTTC.

This clone was seen a few times. This rearrangement joins TRBV6-1 to TRBJ2-5, with no clear D. Germline V CDR1 and CDR2: MNHNS, SASEGT. The CDR3 has 14 amino acids. With 2 bases removed from V and 5 bases from J, the gap between germline ends came to 12 bases. In DNA form, the CDR3 reads TGTGCCAGCAGTGAACGCCGGGTATGGGAGACCCAGTACTTC. This sequence encodes CASSERRVWETQYF.

The chain carries TRBV9 and TRBJ2-7; the match to TRBD1 covers 7 bases. Germline CDR1 is SGDLS and CDR2 is YYNGEE. CDR3 length: 15 amino acids. V trimming: 1 base; J trimming: 2 bases; junction bases outside the gene matches: 6. This chain's CDR3 is CASSVTGTEPYEQYF. In DNA form, the CDR3 reads TGTGCCAGCAGCGTAACGGGGACAGAGCCCTACGAGCAGTACTTC.

This chain links TRBV10-1 with TRBJ1-2, with 9 positions matching TRBD1. In germline, CDR1 is WNHNN, CDR2 SYGVQD (reference sequence). The V gene end was trimmed by 4 bases and the J gene end by 4 bases; junction bases not matched to a gene: 7. The CDR3 runs 15 residues. In DNA, the CDR3 is TGCGCCAGCAGTGGAGGACCGGGACAGGGCTATGGCTACACCTTC. Translating gives CASSGGPGQGYGYTF.

V is TRBV5-1 and J is TRBJ1-1; D call uncertain. From germline, CDR1 is SGHRS and CDR2 YFSETQ. This CDR3 is 16 amino acids long. V was pared by 4 bases and J by 0 bases, with 16 bases between. CDR3 in DNA: TGCGCCAGCAGCCCCTCCGGGATGGGTCTGAACACTGAAGCTTTCTTT. Amino acid sequence: CASSPSGMGLNTEAFF.

The chain employs TRBV7-9 and TRBJ1-2; D remains ambiguous. This CDR3 comprises 14 residues. Germline V gene data show CDR1 as SEHNR and CDR2 as FQNEAQ (reference sequence). Trimming took off 0 bases at V and 1 base at J, with 6 bases between the two ends. The CDR3 DNA sequence: TGTGCCAGCAGCTTAGCAGCAAATAACTATGGCTACACCTTC. This gives the protein CASSLAANNYGYTF.

V is TRBV5-4 and J is TRBJ1-6, with 10 nucleotides matching TRBD1. The CDR3 runs 15 residues. J lost 9 bases, V lost 4 bases, and 7 bases had no gene match. Germline assignment: CDR1 SGHNT and CDR2 YYREEE (reference sequence). Here the CDR3 reads CASSAGQGGLSPLHF. CDR3 coding DNA: TGTGCCAGCAGCGCCGGACAGGGGGGTCTTTCACCCCTCCACTTT.

This chain connects TRBV12-5 to TRBJ2-7, with D maybe TRBD2 (5 bases). The CDR3 is 16 amino acids. From germline, CDR1 is LGHNT and CDR2 FRNRAP. V was pared by 1 base and J by 0 bases, with 13 bases between. The CDR3 sequence is CASGLGTRVISYEQYF. CDR3 DNA: TGTGCTAGTGGTTTGGGAACTAGAGTCATCTCCTACGAGCAGTACTTC.

The CDR3 DNA sequence: TGTGCCAGTAGGTGGACAGGGGCAAACACTGAAGCTTTCTTT. This translates into CASRWTGANTEAFF. This chain links TRBV19 with TRBJ1-1; 9 bases agree with TRBD1. V lost 6 bases, J lost 2 bases, and 4 bases stayed unmatched. This CDR3 is built from 14 residues. Germline CDR1 LNHDA, CDR2 SQIVND (reference sequence).

The rearrangement links TRBV6-1 to TRBJ2-3; a weak D match, TRBD2 (6 bases). Germline V gene data show CDR1 as MNHNS and CDR2 as SASEGT. V shed 3 bases and J shed 3 bases, with 10 bases lying between them. The CDR3 is 14 residues long. The CDR3: CASSDAGPTDTQYF. The CDR3 DNA reads as TGTGCCAGCAGTGATGCGGGGCCTACAGATACGCAGTATTTT.

The chain employs TRBV11-2 and TRBJ2-5; 12 nucleotides match TRBD2. The CDR3 covers 15 residues. Germline loops: CDR1 SGHAT, CDR2 FQNNGV. The trim removed 5 bases at V and 5 bases at J, leaving 6 bases unmatched. The CDR3 is CASSASGGAWETQYF. The CDR3 DNA reads as TGTGCCAGCAGCGCTAGCGGGGGGGCTTGGGAGACCCAGTACTTC.

For the CDR3, the DNA is TGTGCCAGCACAACGAGACAGGGGTACTACAATGAGCAGTTCTTC. Translating it yields CASTTRQGYYNEQFF. J is TRBJ2-1 and V is TRBV27; 8 bases are a match to TRBD1. Germline V gene data show CDR1 as MNHEY and CDR2 as SMNVEV (reference sequence). The CDR3 consists of 15 residues. The J segment lost 3 bases and the V segment lost 7 bases, leaving 8 bases of the junction unmatched.

The gene calls are TRBV9 and TRBJ1-2, with D possibly TRBD1 on 6 matching bases. The ends were cut back, 3 bases at V and 8 bases at J, with 11 bases in the middle. The CDR3 spans 12 residues. CDR1 and CDR2 from the germline V gene are SGDLS and YYNGEE. Written as DNA, the CDR3 is TGTGCCAGCAGCGCGCCTACAGGGGGCTACACCTTC. Residues: CASSAPTGGYTF.

The chain has TRBV4-1 and TRBJ2-7; 10 nucleotides agree with TRBD1. Germline V gene data show CDR1 as MGHRA and CDR2 as YSYEKL. Trimming cost V 2 bases and J 3 bases; bases outside gene matches: 7. There are 16 residues in the CDR3. The CDR3 DNA is TGCGCCAGCAGCCAAAGCGGGACAGGGGATTTCTACGAGCAGTACTTC. Its translation: CASSQSGTGDFYEQYF.

This sequence joins TRBV19 and TRBJ1-5, with 8 bases lining up with TRBD1. Trimming at V came to 7 bases and at J to 5 bases, leaving 13 bases not matched to a gene. CDR3 size: 16 residues. The germline V gene encodes CDR1 LNHDA and CDR2 SQIVND (reference sequence). CDR3 loop: CASTSSEDRVYQPQHF. The DNA for the CDR3 is TGTGCCAGTACCTCAAGTGAGGACAGGGTATATCAGCCCCAGCATTTT.